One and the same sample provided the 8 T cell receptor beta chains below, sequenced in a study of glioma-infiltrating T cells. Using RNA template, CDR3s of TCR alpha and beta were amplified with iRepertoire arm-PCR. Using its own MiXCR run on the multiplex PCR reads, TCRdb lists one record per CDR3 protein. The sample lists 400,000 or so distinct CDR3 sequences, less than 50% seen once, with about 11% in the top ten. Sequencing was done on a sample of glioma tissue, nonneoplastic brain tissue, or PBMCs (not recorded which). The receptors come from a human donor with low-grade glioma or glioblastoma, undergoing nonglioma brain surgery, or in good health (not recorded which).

The CDR3 bases are TGTGCCAGCAGTTTAGGGCGGTATACCGGGGAGCTGTTTTTT. Its protein is CASSLGRYTGELFF. The chain has TRBV28 and TRBJ2-2; no firm D call. The CDR3 loop spans 14 amino acids. V lost 2 bases to trimming and J lost 5 bases, with 9 bases between them. Germline assignment: CDR1 MDHEN and CDR2 SYDVKM. Full variable domain (remainder filled in from reference TRBV28 and TRBJ2-2): DVKVTQSSRYLVKRTGEKVFLECVQDMDHENMFWYRQDPGLGLRLIYFSYDVKMKEKGDIPEGYSVSREKKERFSLILESASTNQTSMYLCASSLGRYTGELFFGEGSRLTVL.

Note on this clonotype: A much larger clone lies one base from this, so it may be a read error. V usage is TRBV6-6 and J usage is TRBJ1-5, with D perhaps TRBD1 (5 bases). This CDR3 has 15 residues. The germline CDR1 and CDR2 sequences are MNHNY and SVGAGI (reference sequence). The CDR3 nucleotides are TGTGCCAACAGTTGGGGACCGTATAGCAATCAGCCCCAGCATTTT. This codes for CANSWGPYSNQPQHF.

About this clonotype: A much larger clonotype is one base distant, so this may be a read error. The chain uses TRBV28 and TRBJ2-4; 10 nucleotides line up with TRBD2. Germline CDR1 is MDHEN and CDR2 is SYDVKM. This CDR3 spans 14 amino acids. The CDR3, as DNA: TGTGACAGCAGTTTAGTAGCGGGAGGAGGTATTCAGTACTTC. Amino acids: CDSSLVAGGGIQYF.

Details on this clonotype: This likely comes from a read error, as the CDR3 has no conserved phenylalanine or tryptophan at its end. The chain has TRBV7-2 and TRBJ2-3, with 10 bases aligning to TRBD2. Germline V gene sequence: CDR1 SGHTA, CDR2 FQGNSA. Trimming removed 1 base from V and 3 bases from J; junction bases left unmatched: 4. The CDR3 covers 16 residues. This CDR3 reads CASSLGLAGATDTQYL. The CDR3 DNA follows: TGTGCCAGCAGCTTAGGCCTAGCGGGAGCTACAGATACGCAGTATCTT.

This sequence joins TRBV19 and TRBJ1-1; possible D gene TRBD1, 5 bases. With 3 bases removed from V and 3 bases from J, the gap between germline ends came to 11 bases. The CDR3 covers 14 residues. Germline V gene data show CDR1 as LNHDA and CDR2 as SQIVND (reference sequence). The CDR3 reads CASSIAARDTEAFF. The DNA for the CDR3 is TGTGCCAGTAGTATCGCCGCCAGGGACACTGAAGCTTTCTTT. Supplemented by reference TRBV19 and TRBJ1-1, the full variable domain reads DGGITQSPKYLFRKEGQNVTLSCEQNLNHDAMYWYRQDPGQGLRLIYYSQIVNDFQKGDIAEGYSVSREKKESFPLTVTSAQKNPTAFYLCASSIAARDTEAFFGQGTRLTVV.

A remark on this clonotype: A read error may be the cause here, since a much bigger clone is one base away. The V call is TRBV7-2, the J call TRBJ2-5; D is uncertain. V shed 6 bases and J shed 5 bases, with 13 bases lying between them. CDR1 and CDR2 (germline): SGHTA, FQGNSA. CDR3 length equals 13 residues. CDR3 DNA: TGTGCCAGCAGGCGGAGCTTGTATGAGACCCAGTACTTC. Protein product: CASRRSLYETQYF.

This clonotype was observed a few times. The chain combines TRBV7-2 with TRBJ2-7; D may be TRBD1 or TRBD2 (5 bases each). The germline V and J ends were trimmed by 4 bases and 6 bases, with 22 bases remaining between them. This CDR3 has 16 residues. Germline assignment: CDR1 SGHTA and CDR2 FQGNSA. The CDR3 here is CASSSVSGLVSVEQYF. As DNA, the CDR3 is TGTGCCAGCAGCTCCGTCTCGGGGCTAGTATCCGTCGAGCAGTACTTC.

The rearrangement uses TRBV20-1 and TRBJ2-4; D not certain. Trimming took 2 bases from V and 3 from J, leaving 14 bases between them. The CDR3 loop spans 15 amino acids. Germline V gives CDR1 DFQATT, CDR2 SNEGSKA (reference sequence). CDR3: CSARSPPAGKNIQYF. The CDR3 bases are TGCAGTGCTAGATCCCCCCCGGCCGGCAAAAACATTCAGTACTTC.